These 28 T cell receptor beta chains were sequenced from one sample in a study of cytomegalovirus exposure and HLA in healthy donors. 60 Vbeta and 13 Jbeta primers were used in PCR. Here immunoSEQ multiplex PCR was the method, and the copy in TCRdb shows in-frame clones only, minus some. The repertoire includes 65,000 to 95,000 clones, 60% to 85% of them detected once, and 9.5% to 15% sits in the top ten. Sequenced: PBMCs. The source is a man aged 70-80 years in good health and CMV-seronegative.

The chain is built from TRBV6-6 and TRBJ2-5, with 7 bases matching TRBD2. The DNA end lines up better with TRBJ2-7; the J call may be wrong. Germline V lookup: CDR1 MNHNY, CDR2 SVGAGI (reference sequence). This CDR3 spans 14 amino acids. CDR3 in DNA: TGTGCCAGCAGTTACATCGGGGGGAGCTACGAGCAGTACTTC. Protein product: CASSYIGGSYEQYF.

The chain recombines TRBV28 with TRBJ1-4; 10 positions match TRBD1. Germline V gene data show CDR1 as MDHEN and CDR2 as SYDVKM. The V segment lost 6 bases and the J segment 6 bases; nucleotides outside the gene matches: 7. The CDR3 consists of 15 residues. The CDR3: CASRGTGVRDEKLFF. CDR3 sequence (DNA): TGTGCCAGCAGGGGGACAGGGGTACGGGATGAAAAACTGTTTTTT.

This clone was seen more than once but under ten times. CDR3 sequence (DNA): TGTGCCAGCAGCTTAGCAGGGGTTGGAAACACCATATATTTT. It encodes CASSLAGVGNTIYF. The chain employs TRBV7-9 and TRBJ1-3, with D maybe TRBD1 (5 bases). The germline gives CDR1 SEHNR, CDR2 FQNEAQ (reference sequence). This CDR3 has 14 amino acids. V lost 0 bases and J lost 3, with 6 bases in between.

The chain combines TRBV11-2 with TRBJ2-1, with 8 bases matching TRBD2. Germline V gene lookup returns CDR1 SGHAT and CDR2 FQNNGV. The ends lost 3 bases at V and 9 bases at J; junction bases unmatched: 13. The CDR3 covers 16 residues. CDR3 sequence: CASSFFSRRGVGEQFF. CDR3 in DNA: TGTGCCAGCAGCTTTTTCTCTAGGCGGGGGGTCGGTGAGCAGTTCTTC.

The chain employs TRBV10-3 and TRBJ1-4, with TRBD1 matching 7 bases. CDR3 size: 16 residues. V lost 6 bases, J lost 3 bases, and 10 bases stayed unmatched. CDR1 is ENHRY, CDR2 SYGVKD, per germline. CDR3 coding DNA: TGTGCCATCAGCCCGGGACAGACCAGATCTAATGAAAAACTGTTTTTT. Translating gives CAISPGQTRSNEKLFF.

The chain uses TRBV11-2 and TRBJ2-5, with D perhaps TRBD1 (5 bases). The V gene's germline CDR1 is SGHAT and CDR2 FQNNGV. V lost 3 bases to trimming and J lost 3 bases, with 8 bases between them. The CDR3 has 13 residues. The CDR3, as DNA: TGTGCCAGCAGCTTCGGCAGGGAAGAGACCCAGTACTTC. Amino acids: CASSFGREETQYF.

The CDR3 bases are TGTGCCAGCGCCAATCTAGCGGTCACCTACGAGCAGTACTTC. Protein product: CASANLAVTYEQYF. The rearrangement links TRBV11-2 to TRBJ2-7, with 7 bases fitting TRBD2. Germline CDR1 reads SGHAT; CDR2 reads FQNNGV. The CDR3 consists of 14 residues. V lost 8 bases, J lost 2 bases, and 9 bases stayed unmatched.

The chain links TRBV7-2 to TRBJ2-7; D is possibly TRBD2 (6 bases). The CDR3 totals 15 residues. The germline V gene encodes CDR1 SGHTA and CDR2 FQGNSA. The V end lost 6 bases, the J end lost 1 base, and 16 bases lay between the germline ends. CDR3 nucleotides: TGTGCCAGCAGAGCCGTACCTAGCGCTTCCTACGAGCAGTACTTC. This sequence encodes CASRAVPSASYEQYF.

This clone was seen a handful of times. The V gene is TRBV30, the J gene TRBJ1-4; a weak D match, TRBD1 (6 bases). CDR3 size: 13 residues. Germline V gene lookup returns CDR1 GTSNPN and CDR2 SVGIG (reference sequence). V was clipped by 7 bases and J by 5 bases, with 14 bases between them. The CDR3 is CASQGTLNEKLFF. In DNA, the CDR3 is TGTGCCTCCCAAGGGACACTGAATGAAAAACTGTTTTTT. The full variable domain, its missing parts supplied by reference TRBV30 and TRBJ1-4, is SQTIHQWPATLVQPVGSPLSLECTVEGTSNPNLYWYRQAAGRGLQLLFYSVGIGQISSEVPQNLSASRPQDRQFILSSKKLLLSDSGFYLCASQGTLNEKLFFGSGTQLSVL.

The CDR3 DNA reads as TGCGCCAGCAGCCAAGATCAAGGGGCTAGCGGGAGAGAGACCCAGTACTTC. Translated, it gives CASSQDQGASGRETQYF. J is TRBJ2-5 and V is TRBV4-1; TRBD2 matches at 10 bases. Germline trimming cut 0 bases from V and 4 bases from J; bases unmatched to any gene: 8. The germline gives CDR1 MGHRA, CDR2 YSYEKL. There are 17 residues in the CDR3.

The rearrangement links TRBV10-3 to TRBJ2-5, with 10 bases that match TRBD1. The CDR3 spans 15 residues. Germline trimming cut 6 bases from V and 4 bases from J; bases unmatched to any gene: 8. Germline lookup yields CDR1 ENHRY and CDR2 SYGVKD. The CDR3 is CAISQTGGAGETQYF. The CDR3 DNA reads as TGTGCCATCAGCCAGACAGGGGGCGCGGGAGAGACCCAGTACTTC.

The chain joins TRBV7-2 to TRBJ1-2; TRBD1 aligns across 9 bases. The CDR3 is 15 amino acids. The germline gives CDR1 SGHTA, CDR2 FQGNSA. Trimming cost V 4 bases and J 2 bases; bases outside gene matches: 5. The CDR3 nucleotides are TGTGCCAGCAGCTATATCGACAGGGGGAACTATGGCTACACCTTC. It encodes CASSYIDRGNYGYTF.

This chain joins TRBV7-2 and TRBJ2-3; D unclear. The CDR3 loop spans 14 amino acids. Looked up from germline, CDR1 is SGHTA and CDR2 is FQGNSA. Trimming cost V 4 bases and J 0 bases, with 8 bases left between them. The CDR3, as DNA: TGTGCCAGCAGCTCCCGTCCTAGCACAGATACGCAGTATTTT. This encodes CASSSRPSTDTQYF.

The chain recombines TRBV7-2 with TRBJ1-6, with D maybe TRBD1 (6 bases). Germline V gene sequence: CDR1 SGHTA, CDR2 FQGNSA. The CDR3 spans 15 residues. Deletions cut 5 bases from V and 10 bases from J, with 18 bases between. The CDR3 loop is CASSPRTVESSPLHF. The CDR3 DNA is TGTGCCAGCAGCCCCCGGACAGTCGAATCCTCACCCCTCCACTTT.

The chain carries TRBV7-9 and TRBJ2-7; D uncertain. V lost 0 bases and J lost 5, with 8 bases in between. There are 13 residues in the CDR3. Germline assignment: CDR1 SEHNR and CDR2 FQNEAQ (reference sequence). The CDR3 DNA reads TGTGCCAGCAGCTTAGCGCGATTAAACGAGCAGTACTTC. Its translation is CASSLARLNEQYF.

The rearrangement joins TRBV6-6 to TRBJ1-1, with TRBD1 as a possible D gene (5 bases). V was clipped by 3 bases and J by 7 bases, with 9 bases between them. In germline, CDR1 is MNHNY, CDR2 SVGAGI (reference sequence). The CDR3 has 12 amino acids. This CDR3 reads CASSYPGLEAFF. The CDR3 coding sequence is TGTGCCAGCAGTTATCCGGGACTTGAAGCTTTCTTT.

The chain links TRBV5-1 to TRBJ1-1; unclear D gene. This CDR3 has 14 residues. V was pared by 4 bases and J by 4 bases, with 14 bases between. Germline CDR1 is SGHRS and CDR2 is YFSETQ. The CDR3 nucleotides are TGCGCCAGCAGCGTGACCGGGGTAGGCACTGAAGCTTTCTTT. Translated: CASSVTGVGTEAFF.

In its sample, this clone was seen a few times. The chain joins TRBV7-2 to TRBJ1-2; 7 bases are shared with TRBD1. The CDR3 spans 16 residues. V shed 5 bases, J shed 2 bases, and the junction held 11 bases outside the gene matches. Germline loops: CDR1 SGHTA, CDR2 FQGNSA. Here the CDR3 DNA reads TGTGCCAGCAGCCCCCTCCCGGGACAGACGAACTATGGCTACACCTTC. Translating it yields CASSPLPGQTNYGYTF.

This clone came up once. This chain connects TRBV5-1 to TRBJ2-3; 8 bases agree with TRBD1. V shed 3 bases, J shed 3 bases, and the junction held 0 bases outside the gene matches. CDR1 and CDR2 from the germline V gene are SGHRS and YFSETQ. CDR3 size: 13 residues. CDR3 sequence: CASSWDRTDTQYF. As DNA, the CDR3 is TGCGCCAGCAGCTGGGACAGGACAGATACGCAGTATTTT.

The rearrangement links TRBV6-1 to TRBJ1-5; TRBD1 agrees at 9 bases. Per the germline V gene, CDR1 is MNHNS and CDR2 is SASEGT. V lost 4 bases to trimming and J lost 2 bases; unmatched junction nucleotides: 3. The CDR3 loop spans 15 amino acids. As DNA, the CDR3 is TGTGCCAGCAGTGCGGGACAGGGTGGCAATCAGCCCCAGCATTTT. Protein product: CASSAGQGGNQPQHF.

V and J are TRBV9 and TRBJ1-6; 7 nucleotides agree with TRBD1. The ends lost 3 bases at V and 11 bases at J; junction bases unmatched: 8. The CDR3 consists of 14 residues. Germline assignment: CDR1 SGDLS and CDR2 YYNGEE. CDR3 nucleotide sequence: TGTGCCAGCAGCGAGGGACAGTCCGGGGCACCCCTCCACTTT. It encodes CASSEGQSGAPLHF.

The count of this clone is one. The CDR3 region is CASSPTYTLAGGQKTQYF. The CDR3 DNA reads as TGTGCCAGCAGTCCGACATATACTCTAGCGGGGGGGCAGAAGACCCAGTACTTC. The gene calls are TRBV28 and TRBJ2-5, with 12 nucleotides matching TRBD2. Germline CDR1 reads MDHEN; CDR2 reads SYDVKM. The ends lost 5 bases at V and 6 bases at J; junction bases unmatched: 16. The CDR3 spans 18 residues.

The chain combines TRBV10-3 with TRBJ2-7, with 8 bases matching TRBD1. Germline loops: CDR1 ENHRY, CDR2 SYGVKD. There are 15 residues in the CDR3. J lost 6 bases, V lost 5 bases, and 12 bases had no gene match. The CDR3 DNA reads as TGTGCCATCAGTACCTCCTTAGCAGGGGGCACCGAGCAGTACTTC. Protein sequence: CAISTSLAGGTEQYF.

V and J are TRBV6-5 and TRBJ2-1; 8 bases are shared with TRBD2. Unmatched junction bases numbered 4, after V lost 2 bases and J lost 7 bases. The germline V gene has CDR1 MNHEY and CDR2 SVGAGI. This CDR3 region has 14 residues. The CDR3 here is CASSYVGGGNEQFF. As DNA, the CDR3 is TGTGCCAGCAGTTACGTCGGGGGGGGTAATGAGCAGTTCTTC.

The DNA for the CDR3 is TGCGCCAGCAGCTTGGAAACTAGCGGGGCGTTGAGGAATGAGCAGTTCTTC. Its translation is CASSLETSGALRNEQFF. The chain is built from TRBV5-1 and TRBJ2-1, with 10 nucleotides matching TRBD2. Germline CDR1 SGHRS, CDR2 YFSETQ. Losses at the gene ends were 0 bases for V and 7 bases for J; bases not matched to a gene: 10. The CDR3 consists of 17 residues.

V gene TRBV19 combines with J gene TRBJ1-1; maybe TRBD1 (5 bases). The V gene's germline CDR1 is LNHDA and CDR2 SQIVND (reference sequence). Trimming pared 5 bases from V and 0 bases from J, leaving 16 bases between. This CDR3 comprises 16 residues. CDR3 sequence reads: CASSPGLRFMNTEAFF. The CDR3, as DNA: TGTGCCAGTAGTCCGGGACTCCGGTTCATGAACACTGAAGCTTTCTTT.

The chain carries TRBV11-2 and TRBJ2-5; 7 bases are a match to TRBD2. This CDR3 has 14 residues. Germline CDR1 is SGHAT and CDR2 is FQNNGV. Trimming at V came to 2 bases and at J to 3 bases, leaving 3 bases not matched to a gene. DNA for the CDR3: TGTGCCAGCAGCTTACGGGCGGGGGAAGAGACCCAGTACTTC. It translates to CASSLRAGEETQYF.

The CDR3 coding sequence is TGTGCCAGCAGGCGACCAGGGGGCGTAAATAATTCACCCCTCCACTTT. Protein sequence: CASRRPGGVNNSPLHF. The chain combines TRBV7-9 with TRBJ1-6; TRBD1 aligns across 8 bases. J lost 5 bases, V lost 6 bases, and 9 bases had no gene match. The germline CDR1 and CDR2 sequences are SEHNR and FQNEAQ (reference sequence). CDR3 length: 16 residues.